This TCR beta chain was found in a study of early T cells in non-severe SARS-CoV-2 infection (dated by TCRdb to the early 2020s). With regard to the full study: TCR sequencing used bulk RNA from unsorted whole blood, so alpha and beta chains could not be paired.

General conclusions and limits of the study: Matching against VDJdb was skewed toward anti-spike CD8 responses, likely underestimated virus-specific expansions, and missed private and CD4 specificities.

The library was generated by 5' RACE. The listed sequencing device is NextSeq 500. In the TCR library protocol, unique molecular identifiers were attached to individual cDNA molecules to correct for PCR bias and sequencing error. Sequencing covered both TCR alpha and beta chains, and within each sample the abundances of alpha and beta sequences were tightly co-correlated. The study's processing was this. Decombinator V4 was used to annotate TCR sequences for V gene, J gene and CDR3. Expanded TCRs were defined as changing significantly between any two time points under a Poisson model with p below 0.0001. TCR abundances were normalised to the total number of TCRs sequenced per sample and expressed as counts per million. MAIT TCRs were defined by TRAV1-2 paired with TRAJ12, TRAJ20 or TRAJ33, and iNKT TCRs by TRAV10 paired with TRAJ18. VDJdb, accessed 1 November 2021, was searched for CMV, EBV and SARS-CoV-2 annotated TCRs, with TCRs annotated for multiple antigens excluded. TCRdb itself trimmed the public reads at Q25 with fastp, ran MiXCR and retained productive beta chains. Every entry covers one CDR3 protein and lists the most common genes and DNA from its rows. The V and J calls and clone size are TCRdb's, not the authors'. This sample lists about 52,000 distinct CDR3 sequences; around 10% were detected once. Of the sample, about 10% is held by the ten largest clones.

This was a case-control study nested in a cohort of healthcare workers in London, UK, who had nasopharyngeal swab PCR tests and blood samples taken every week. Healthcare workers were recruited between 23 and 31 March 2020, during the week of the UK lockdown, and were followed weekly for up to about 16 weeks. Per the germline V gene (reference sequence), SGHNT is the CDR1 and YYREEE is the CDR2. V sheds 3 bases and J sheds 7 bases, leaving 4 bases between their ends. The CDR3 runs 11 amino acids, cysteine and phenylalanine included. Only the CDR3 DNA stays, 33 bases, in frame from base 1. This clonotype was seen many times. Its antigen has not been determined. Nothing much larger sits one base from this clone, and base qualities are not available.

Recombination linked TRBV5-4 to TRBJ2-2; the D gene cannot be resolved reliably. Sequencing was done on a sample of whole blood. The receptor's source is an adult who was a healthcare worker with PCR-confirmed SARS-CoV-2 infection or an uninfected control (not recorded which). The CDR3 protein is CASSSGGELFF. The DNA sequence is TGTGCCAGCAGCTCGGGCGGGGAGCTGTTTTTT.